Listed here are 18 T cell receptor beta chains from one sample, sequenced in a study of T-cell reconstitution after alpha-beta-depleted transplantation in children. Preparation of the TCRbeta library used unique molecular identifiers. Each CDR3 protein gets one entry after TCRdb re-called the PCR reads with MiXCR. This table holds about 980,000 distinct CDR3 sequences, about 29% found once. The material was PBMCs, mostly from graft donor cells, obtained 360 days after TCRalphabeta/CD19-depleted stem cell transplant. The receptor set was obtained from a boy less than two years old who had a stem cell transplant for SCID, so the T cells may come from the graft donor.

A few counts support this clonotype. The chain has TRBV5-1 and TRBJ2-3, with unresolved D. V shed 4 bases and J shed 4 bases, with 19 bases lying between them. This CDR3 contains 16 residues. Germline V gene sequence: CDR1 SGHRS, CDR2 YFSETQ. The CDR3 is CASSPYGFRRADTQYF. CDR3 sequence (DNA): TGCGCCAGCAGCCCCTACGGCTTTCGAAGGGCAGATACGCAGTATTTT.

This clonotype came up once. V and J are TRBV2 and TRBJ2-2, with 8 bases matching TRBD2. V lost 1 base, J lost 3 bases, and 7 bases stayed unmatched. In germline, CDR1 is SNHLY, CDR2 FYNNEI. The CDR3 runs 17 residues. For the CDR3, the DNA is TGTGCCAGCAGTGAAGACCGGGGGGGGCAATACACCGGGGAGCTGTTTTTT. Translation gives CASSEDRGGQYTGELFF.

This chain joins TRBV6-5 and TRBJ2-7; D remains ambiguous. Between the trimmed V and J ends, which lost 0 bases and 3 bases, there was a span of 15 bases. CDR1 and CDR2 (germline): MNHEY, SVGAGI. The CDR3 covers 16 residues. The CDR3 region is CASSYSFSRGLYEQYF. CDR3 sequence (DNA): TGTGCCAGCAGTTACTCATTTTCACGAGGTCTCTACGAGCAGTACTTC.

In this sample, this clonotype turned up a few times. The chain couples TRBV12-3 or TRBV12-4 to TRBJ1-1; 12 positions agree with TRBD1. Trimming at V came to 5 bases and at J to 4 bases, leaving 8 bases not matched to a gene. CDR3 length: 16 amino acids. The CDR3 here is CASSVTGTGGVTEAFF. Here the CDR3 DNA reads TGTGCCAGCAGTGTAACCGGGACAGGGGGCGTCACTGAAGCTTTCTTT.

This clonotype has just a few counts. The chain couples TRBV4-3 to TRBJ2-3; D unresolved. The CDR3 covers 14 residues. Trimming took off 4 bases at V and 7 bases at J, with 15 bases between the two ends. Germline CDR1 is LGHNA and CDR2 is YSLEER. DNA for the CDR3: TGCGCCAGCAGCCCCTCTGGCAGGCGAAATACGCAGTATTTT. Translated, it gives CASSPSGRRNTQYF.

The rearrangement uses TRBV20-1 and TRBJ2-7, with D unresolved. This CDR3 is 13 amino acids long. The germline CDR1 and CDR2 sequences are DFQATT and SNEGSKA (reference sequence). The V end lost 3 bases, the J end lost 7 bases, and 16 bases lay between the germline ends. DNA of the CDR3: TGCAGTGCTAGGCACGCTTCCCTCCTGGAGCAGTACTTC. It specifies CSARHASLLEQYF.

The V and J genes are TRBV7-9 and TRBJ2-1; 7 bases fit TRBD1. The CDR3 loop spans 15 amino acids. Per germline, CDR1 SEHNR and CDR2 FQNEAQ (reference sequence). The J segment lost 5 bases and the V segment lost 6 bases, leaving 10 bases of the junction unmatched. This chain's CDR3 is CASSHGTVRNNEQFF. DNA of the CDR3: TGTGCCAGCAGTCACGGGACAGTAAGAAACAATGAGCAGTTCTTC. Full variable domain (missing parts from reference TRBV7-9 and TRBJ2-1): DTGVSQNPRHKITKRGQNVTFRCDPISEHNRLYWYRQTLGQGPEFLTYFQNEAQLEKSRLLSDRFSAERPKGSFSTLEIQRTEQGDSAMYLCASSHGTVRNNEQFFGPGTRLTVL.

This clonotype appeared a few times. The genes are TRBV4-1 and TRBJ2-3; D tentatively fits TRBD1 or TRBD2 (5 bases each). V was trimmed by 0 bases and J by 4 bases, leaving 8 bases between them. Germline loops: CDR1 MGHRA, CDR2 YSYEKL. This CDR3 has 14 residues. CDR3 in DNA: TGCGCCAGCAGCCAAGAGGGACCCCCAGATACGCAGTATTTT. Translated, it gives CASSQEGPPDTQYF.

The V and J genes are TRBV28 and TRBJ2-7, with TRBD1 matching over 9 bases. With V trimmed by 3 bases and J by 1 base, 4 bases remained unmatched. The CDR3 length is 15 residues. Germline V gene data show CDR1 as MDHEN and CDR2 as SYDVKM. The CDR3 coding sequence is TGTGCCAGCAGTTTTTCGGACAGGGGTTCCTACGAGCAGTACTTC. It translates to CASSFSDRGSYEQYF.

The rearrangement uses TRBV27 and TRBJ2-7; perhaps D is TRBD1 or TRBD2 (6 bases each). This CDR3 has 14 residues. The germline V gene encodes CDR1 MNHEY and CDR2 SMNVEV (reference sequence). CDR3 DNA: TGTGTCTCAGCACCTGGAGGGGGAGGCTACGAGCAGTACTTC. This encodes CVSAPGGGGYEQYF.

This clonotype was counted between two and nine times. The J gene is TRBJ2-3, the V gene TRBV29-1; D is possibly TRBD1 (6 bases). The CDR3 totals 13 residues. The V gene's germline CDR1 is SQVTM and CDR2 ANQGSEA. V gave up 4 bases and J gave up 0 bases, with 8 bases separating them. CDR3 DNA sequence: TGCAGCGTTGCCACAGGGAGCACAGATACGCAGTATTTT. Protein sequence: CSVATGSTDTQYF.

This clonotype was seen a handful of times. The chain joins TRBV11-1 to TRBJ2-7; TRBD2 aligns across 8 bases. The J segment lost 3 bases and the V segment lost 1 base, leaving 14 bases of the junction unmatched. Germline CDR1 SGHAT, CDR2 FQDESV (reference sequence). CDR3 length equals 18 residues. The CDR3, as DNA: TGTGCCAGCAGCTTAGTTGCCCCCGCGGAGCGGGGGTTCTACGAGCAGTACTTC. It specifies CASSLVAPAERGFYEQYF.

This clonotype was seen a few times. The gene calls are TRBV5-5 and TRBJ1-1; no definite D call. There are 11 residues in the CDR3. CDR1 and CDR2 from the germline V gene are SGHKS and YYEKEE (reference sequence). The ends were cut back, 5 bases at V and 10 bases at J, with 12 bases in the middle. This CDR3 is CASSFATGAFF. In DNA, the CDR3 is TGTGCCAGCAGTTTTGCCACCGGAGCTTTCTTT. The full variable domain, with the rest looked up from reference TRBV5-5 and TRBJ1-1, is DAGVTQSPTHLIKTRGQQVTLRCSPISGHKSVSWYQQVLGQGPQFIFQYYEKEERGRGNFPDRFSARQFPNYSSELNVNALLLGDSALYLCASSFATGAFFGQGTRLTVV.

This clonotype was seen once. CDR3 loop: CASSVDGDMPAETQYF. The CDR3 DNA reads as TGTGCCAGCAGCGTAGATGGAGATATGCCGGCAGAGACCCAGTACTTC. This sequence joins TRBV9 and TRBJ2-5, with D unclear. The germline V gene has CDR1 SGDLS and CDR2 YYNGEE. This CDR3 has 16 amino acids. The germline V and J ends were trimmed by 0 bases and 4 bases, with 16 bases remaining between them.

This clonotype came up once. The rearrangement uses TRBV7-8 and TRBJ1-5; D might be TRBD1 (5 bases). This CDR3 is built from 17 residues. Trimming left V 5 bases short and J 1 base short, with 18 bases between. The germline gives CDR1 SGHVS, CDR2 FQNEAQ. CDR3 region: CASSLGPLGRSNQPQHF. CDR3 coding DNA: TGTGCCAGCAGCCTGGGACCGCTGGGGAGGAGCAATCAGCCCCAGCATTTT. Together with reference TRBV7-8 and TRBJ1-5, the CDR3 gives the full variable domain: GAGVSQSPRYKVAKRGQDVALRCDPISGHVSLFWYQQALGQGPEFLTYFQNEAQLDKSGLPSDRFFAERPEGSVSTLKIQRTQQEDSAVYLCASSLGPLGRSNQPQHFGDGTRLSIL.

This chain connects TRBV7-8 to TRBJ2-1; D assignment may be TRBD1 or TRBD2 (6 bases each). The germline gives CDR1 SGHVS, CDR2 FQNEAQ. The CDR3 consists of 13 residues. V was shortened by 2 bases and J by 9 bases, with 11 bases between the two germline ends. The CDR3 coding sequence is TGTGCCAGCAGCTTAACGGGGGCATCTGAGCAGTTCTTC. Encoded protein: CASSLTGASEQFF.

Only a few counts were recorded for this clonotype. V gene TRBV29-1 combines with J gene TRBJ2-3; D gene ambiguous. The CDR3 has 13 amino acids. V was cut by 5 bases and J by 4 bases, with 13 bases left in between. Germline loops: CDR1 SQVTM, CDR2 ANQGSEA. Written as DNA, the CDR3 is TGCAGCGTTCAAAGAAACACGGCAGATACGCAGTATTTT. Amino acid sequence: CSVQRNTADTQYF.

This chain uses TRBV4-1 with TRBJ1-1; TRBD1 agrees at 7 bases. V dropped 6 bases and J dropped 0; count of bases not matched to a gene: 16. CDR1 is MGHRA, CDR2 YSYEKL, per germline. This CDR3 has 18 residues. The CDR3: CASRLQPQGGPVNTEAFF. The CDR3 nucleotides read TGCGCCAGCAGACTCCAACCCCAGGGGGGTCCCGTGAACACTGAAGCTTTCTTT.